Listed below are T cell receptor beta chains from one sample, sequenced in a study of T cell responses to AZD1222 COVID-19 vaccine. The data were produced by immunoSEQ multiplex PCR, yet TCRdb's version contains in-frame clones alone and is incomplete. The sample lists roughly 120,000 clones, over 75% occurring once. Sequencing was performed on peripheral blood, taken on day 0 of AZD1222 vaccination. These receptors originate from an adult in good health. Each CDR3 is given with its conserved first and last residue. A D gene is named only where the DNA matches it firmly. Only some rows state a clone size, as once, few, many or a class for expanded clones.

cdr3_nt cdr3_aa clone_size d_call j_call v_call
TGTGCCACCAGTGATGGTAGCAATCAGCCCCAGCATTTT CATSDGSNQPQHF NA NA TRBJ1-5 TRBV24-1
TGTGCCAGTAGTATTTCCCTTACCCTTACGGCTGGAAACACCATATATTTT CASSISLTLTAGNTIYF NA NA TRBJ1-3 TRBV19
TGTGCCAGCAGGCTAGCGGGAATGTCTGAGCAGTTCTTC CASRLAGMSEQFF NA TRBD2 TRBJ2-1 TRBV7-8
TGTGCCAGCAGCCCCGGAATTGACAGGGGAGGTTCACCCCTCCACTTT CASSPGIDRGGSPLHF NA TRBD1 TRBJ1-6 TRBV7-8
TGCGCCAGCAGCCAAGATCTGGACAGGGGCAATGAGCAGTTCTTC CASSQDLDRGNEQFF NA TRBD1 TRBJ2-1 TRBV4-3
TGTGCCAGCAGTTTATGGGGAGGGACGAACAATGAGCAGTTCTTC CASSLWGGTNNEQFF NA TRBD2 TRBJ2-1 TRBV27
TGTGCCAGCAGTTACACGGGAGGTCTAGCCCAGCATTTT CASSYTGGLAQHF NA NA TRBJ1-5 TRBV6-2/TRBV6-3
TGTGCCAGCAGCGTTCATGGCTCCTACGAGCAGTACTTC CASSVHGSYEQYF NA NA TRBJ2-7 TRBV7-8
TGTGCCAGCAGCGTGGGACAGTACCGGGATGGCTACACCTTC CASSVGQYRDGYTF NA TRBD1 TRBJ1-2 TRBV7-2
TGTGCCAGTACTGAGGGGGCGATGAGCAATCAGCCCCAGCATTTT CASTEGAMSNQPQHF NA TRBD1 TRBJ1-5 TRBV19
TGTGCCAGCAGTGATCGGGGGCACCAGGACGAGCAGTACTTC CASSDRGHQDEQYF NA NA TRBJ2-7 TRBV6-1
TGTGCCAGTAGTATACCGGGGCCCTATGGCTACACCTTC CASSIPGPYGYTF NA NA TRBJ1-2 TRBV19
TGTGCCAGCAGCGTAGATGAAGATACGCAGTATTTT CASSVDEDTQYF NA NA TRBJ2-3 TRBV9
TGTGCCAGCAGTCCGACAGGGGGCTTCGTCGGGGAGCTGTTTTTT CASSPTGGFVGELFF once TRBD1 TRBJ2-2 TRBV28
TGTGCCAGCAGCGCACAGGGAGGCGATGAGCAGTTCTTC CASSAQGGDEQFF medium-sized NA TRBJ2-1 TRBV7-9
TGCAGCGTTGGAGGTGCCCTGGGCGACGAGCAGTACTTC CSVGGALGDEQYF NA NA TRBJ2-7 TRBV29-1
TGTGCCAGCGGAAGTGGGGGCCCAGAGACCCAGTACTTC CASGSGGPETQYF NA NA TRBJ2-5 TRBV11-3
TGTGCCAGCAGCTTAGGGGCCTACGAGCAGTACTTC CASSLGAYEQYF NA NA TRBJ2-7 TRBV11-3
TGTGCCAGCAGCACACCAGACAGGCTTGGGGGCCCTTATGGCTACACCTTC CASSTPDRLGGPYGYTF NA NA TRBJ1-2 TRBV7-8
TGCGCCAGCAGCCCGGGGAGGCCCCCCTACGAGCAGTACTTC CASSPGRPPYEQYF NA NA TRBJ2-7 TRBV4-1
TGTGCCAGCAGCCCGACTAGCGATAACTACAATGAGCAGTTCTTC CASSPTSDNYNEQFF NA TRBD2 TRBJ2-1 TRBV5-5
TGTGCCAGCAGCTTAATTTGGGGGTCCTACAATGAGCAGTTCTTC CASSLIWGSYNEQFF once NA TRBJ2-1 TRBV7-3
TGTGCCAGCCCTGGAGGCATGCGGGAGGCCCCCTACAATGAGCAGTTCTTC CASPGGMREAPYNEQFF NA TRBD2 TRBJ2-1 TRBV2
TGTGCCAGCTCACCACAAGCAGGGCACAATGAGCAGTTCTTC CASSPQAGHNEQFF NA NA TRBJ2-1 TRBV18